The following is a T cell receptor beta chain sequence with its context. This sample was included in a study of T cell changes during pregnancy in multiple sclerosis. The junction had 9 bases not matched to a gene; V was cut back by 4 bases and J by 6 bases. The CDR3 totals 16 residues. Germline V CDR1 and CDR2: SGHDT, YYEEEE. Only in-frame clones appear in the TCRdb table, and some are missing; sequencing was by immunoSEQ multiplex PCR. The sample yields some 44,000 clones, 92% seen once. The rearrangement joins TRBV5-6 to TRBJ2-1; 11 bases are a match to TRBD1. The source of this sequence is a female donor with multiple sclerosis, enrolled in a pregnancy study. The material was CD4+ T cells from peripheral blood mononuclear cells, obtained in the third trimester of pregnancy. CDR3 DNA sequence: TGTGCCAGCAGCCCCGGTACAGGACAGGGGGCCAATGAGCAGTTCTTC. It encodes CASSPGTGQGANEQFF.